This T cell receptor (beta chain) appears in the sequencing data of a study of OX40 agonist ivuxolimab in advanced cancers. Study outcomes and limitations: Expanded clones belonging to CD8+ T cells outnumbered, on average, those of CD4+. Clonal expansion was seen in CD4+ and CD8+ blood T cells by week 6 at 0.1 to 3.0 mg/kg.

TCRdb's table, derived via immunoSEQ multiplex PCR, lists solely in-frame clones and lacks some. Among about 13,000 clones listed, over 70% were seen once. The germline V gene has CDR1 MNHEY and CDR2 SMNVEV (reference sequence). The CDR3 is made up of 14 amino acids. As concerns this clone: Its cognate antigen is unknown.

Sequences were derived from CD4+ or CD8+ T cells sorted from blood, sampled in a trial of the OX40 agonist ivuxolimab. This receptor was obtained from an adult with an advanced solid tumor such as melanoma, head and neck, liver or kidney cancer. The V gene is TRBV27, the J gene TRBJ2-5; 10 bases align to TRBD2. The end of the DNA fits TRBJ2-7 better, so the J call may be wrong. The CDR3 reads CASSLLAGVYEQYF. CDR3 bases: TGTGCCAGCAGTTTACTAGCGGGAGTCTACGAGCAGTACTTC.